The 31 T cell receptor beta chains below come from one sample, sequenced in a study of blood T cells in healthy people across ages. Through a sample-barcoded 5' primer and a J-beta primer mix, a second PCR was run for roughly 6 to 12 cycles. TCRdb reprocessed the 5' RACE reads with MiXCR, giving one entry per CDR3 protein. The sample carries about 840,000 distinct CDR3 sequences, 29% recorded once. Separately, the same data were catalogued under a study of T cells of mothers and their children.

The sequenced sample consisted of blood. The receptor set was obtained from a woman aged 40 to 50 in good health.

This clonotype was counted only a few times. The chain carries TRBV9 and TRBJ1-2; 7 bases align to TRBD1. The CDR3 extends over 22 amino acids. V lost 0 bases and J lost 2; bases outside the gene matches: 25. Germline V gene lookup returns CDR1 SGDLS and CDR2 YYNGEE. The CDR3 sequence is CASSVGSRHENPRTGENYGYTF. The CDR3 coding sequence is TGTGCCAGCAGCGTAGGGTCCCGTCATGAGAACCCGAGGACAGGTGAAAACTATGGCTACACCTTC. Looking up the rest from reference TRBV9 and TRBJ1-2 gives the full variable domain: DSGVTQTPKHLITATGQRVTLRCSPRSGDLSVYWYQQSLDQGLQFLIQYYNGEERAKGNILERFSAQQFPDLHSELNLSSLELGDSALYFCASSVGSRHENPRTGENYGYTFGSGTRLTVV.

The rearrangement joins TRBV24-1 to TRBJ1-2; D might be TRBD1 (5 bases). CDR1 KGHDR and CDR2 SFDVKD come from the germline V gene. The CDR3 runs to 13 residues. The V gene lost 9 bases and the J gene lost 3 bases, with 13 bases spanning the gap. CDR3 region: CATRGASDYGYTF. CDR3 coding DNA: TGTGCCACCCGAGGGGCGTCGGACTATGGCTACACCTTC.

The rearrangement links TRBV9 to TRBJ2-1; unclear D gene. CDR1 SGDLS and CDR2 YYNGEE come from the germline V gene. The CDR3 has 13 amino acids. The V end was cut by 1 base, the J end by 4 bases, with 6 bases between. The CDR3 bases are TGTGCCAGCAGCGTATACACGTACAATGAGCAGTTCTTC. It codes for CASSVYTYNEQFF.

Remarks on this clonotype: A much larger clone sits a single nucleotide away, making a read error possible. The chain recombines TRBV7-2 with TRBJ2-1, with 7 bases identical to TRBD1. V lost 8 bases to trimming and J lost 7 bases; unmatched junction nucleotides: 5. Germline CDR1 is SGHTA and CDR2 is FQGNSA. The CDR3 sequence is 12 residues long. The CDR3 sequence is CTSDRQGNEQFF. For the CDR3, the DNA is TGTACCAGCGATCGACAGGGTAATGAGCAGTTCTTC.

The V and J genes are TRBV19 and TRBJ1-5; TRBD1 matches at 7 bases. Germline CDR1 and CDR2: LNHDA and SQIVND (reference sequence). V lost 8 bases and J lost 4; bases outside the gene matches: 11. This CDR3 is 15 amino acids long. The CDR3 DNA is TGTGCCAGTGGCAGTACGGGACAGACAAATCAGCCCCAGCATTTT. This encodes CASGSTGQTNQPQHF.

This clonotype has a single count. The chain uses TRBV3-1 and TRBJ2-5, with TRBD1 identical over 7 bases. The J call may be in error: the DNA end matches TRBJ2-1 better. Germline CDR1 and CDR2: LGHDT and YNNKEL (reference sequence). The CDR3 length is 18 residues. The CDR3 spells CASSLFQGPRGYQETQFF. CDR3 DNA sequence: TGTGCCAGCAGCCTCTTCCAGGGACCCAGGGGGTACCAAGAGACCCAGTTCTTC.

This clonotype was detected only a few times. The J gene is TRBJ2-1, the V gene TRBV7-9; 11 nucleotides align to TRBD2. The CDR3 contains 15 residues. With 5 bases clipped from V and 7 bases from J, the junction kept 7 bases outside the gene matches. Germline V gene lookup returns CDR1 SEHNR and CDR2 FQNEAQ (reference sequence). This CDR3 is CASSHASGGRNEQFF. The CDR3 nucleotides are TGTGCCAGCAGCCACGCTAGCGGGGGGAGGAATGAGCAGTTCTTC.

This clonotype was seen only a few times. This may come from a read error, since a much larger clone is one base off. CDR3 nucleotides: TGCGTCAGCAGCTACTCGGACAGGAACTATGGCTACACCTTC. This gives the protein CVSSYSDRNYGYTF. This sequence joins TRBV5-1 and TRBJ1-2; 7 bases map to TRBD1. The CDR3 has 14 residues. Germline lookup yields CDR1 SGHRS and CDR2 YFSETQ.

The chain couples TRBV6-5 to TRBJ1-5; D is undetermined. The germline CDR1 and CDR2 sequences are MNHEY and SVGAGI. V was shortened by 4 bases and J by 2 bases, with 12 bases between the two germline ends. This CDR3 is 15 amino acids long. The CDR3 region is CASSCGKGGNQPQHF. CDR3 nucleotide sequence: TGTGCCAGCAGTTGCGGGAAGGGAGGCAATCAGCCCCAGCATTTT.

V and J are TRBV27 and TRBJ2-1; TRBD2 agrees at 8 bases. The V gene's germline CDR1 is MNHEY and CDR2 SMNVEV (reference sequence). Germline trimming cut 5 bases from V and 8 bases from J; bases unmatched to any gene: 11. This CDR3 is built from 15 residues. CDR3 nucleotide sequence: TGTGCCAGCAGTGCCTCCGGGACTAGTGTGGATGAGCAGTTCTTC. It yields the protein CASSASGTSVDEQFF.

This clonotype has only a few counts. The V and J genes are TRBV3-1 and TRBJ2-3; D is tentatively TRBD1 or TRBD2 (6 bases each). CDR1 is LGHDT and CDR2 is YNNKEL in the germline V gene (reference sequence). This CDR3 has 16 residues. V lost 3 bases to trimming and J lost 2 bases, with 15 bases between them. The CDR3 DNA reads as TGTGCCAGCAGCCACTCCCTTTCGGGGGCCACAGATACGCAGTATTTT. Translating it yields CASSHSLSGATDTQYF.

This clonotype was seen many times. The chain recombines TRBV7-6 with TRBJ2-7, with D possibly being TRBD1 (6 bases). CDR3 size: 16 residues. The ends were cut back, 1 base at V and 9 bases at J, with 22 bases in the middle. Germline CDR1 and CDR2: SGHVS and FNYEAQ. The chain's CDR3 is CASSLEAGTRRASQYF. The DNA for the CDR3 is TGTGCCAGCAGCTTAGAGGCCGGGACAAGAAGGGCGTCGCAGTACTTC. The whole variable domain, remainder taken from reference TRBV7-6 and TRBJ2-7, is GAGVSQSPRYKVTKRGQDVALRCDPISGHVSLYWYRQALGQGPEFLTYFNYEAQQDKSGLPNDRFSAERPEGSISTLTIQRTEQRDSAMYRCASSLEAGTRRASQYFGPGTRLTVT.

This chain uses TRBV30 with TRBJ1-2; unclear D gene. This CDR3 is 14 amino acids long. Per germline, CDR1 GTSNPN and CDR2 SVGIG (reference sequence). Deletions cut 0 bases from V and 5 bases from J, with 13 bases between. For the CDR3, the DNA is TGTGCCTGGAGTGTACCCCGGCAGGAGTATGGCTACACCTTC. As protein: CAWSVPRQEYGYTF.

The rearrangement uses TRBV6-6 and TRBJ1-4; D is uncertain. CDR1 and CDR2 (germline): MNHNY, SVGAGI (reference sequence). V lost 0 bases to trimming and J lost 8 bases, with 13 bases between them. CDR3 length equals 15 residues. The CDR3 protein is CASSYSGGEEEKLFF. CDR3 nucleotide sequence: TGTGCCAGCAGTTACTCCGGTGGTGAGGAGGAAAAACTGTTTTTT.

This clonotype was seen more than once but under ten times. The rearrangement joins TRBV20-1 to TRBJ2-3, with 8 bases matching TRBD2. The CDR3 has 14 amino acids. Germline CDR1 reads DFQATT; CDR2 reads SNEGSKA (reference sequence). J gave up 1 base and V 4 bases, and 4 bases lay outside the gene matches. The CDR3 DNA reads TGCAGTGCTAACGGGGGGGCTGGCACAGATACGCAGTATTTT. Translated, it gives CSANGGAGTDTQYF.

There are many counts of this clonotype. The V and J genes are TRBV9 and TRBJ2-3; D unclear. Trimming took 1 base from V and 2 from J, leaving 11 bases between them. The CDR3 is 15 amino acids. Per germline, CDR1 SGDLS and CDR2 YYNGEE. CDR3 DNA: TGTGCCAGCAGCGTATCAAGTGGTCACACAGATACGCAGTATTTT. Protein: CASSVSSGHTDTQYF. Complete variable domain (other parts from reference TRBV9 and TRBJ2-3): DSGVTQTPKHLITATGQRVTLRCSPRSGDLSVYWYQQSLDQGLQFLIQYYNGEERAKGNILERFSAQQFPDLHSELNLSSLELGDSALYFCASSVSSGHTDTQYFGPGTRLTVL.

This clonotype was observed a few times. This chain joins TRBV28 and TRBJ2-1; D not certain. The CDR3 has 11 amino acids. Germline V CDR1 and CDR2: MDHEN, SYDVKM. V lost 5 bases and J 9 bases, leaving 8 bases between the germline ends. CDR3 nucleotides: TGTGCCAGCAGTGCAGGATTTGAGCAGTTCTTC. As protein: CASSAGFEQFF. The full variable domain, completed using reference TRBV28 and TRBJ2-1, is DVKVTQSSRYLVKRTGEKVFLECVQDMDHENMFWYRQDPGLGLRLIYFSYDVKMKEKGDIPEGYSVSREKKERFSLILESASTNQTSMYLCASSAGFEQFFGPGTRLTVL.

This clonotype was found many times. This rearrangement joins TRBV10-3 to TRBJ2-3, with 7 bases lining up with TRBD1. The CDR3 covers 15 residues. CDR1 is ENHRY, CDR2 SYGVKD, per germline. J lost 1 base, V lost 7 bases, and 8 bases had no gene match. The CDR3 sequence is CAINRQGGGTDTQYF. CDR3 sequence (DNA): TGTGCCATCAATAGACAGGGCGGTGGCACAGATACGCAGTATTTT.

This clonotype came up a few times. This rearrangement joins TRBV29-1 to TRBJ1-2, with TRBD1 as a possible D gene (6 bases). Germline-derived CDR1 and CDR2 are SQVTM and ANQGSEA. The CDR3 is 13 residues long. The ends were cut back, 4 bases at V and 2 bases at J, with 11 bases in the middle. As DNA, the CDR3 is TGCAGCGTTGCGACAGGCCAGAACTATGGCTACACCTTC. Protein: CSVATGQNYGYTF.

The chain couples TRBV10-3 to TRBJ1-1; TRBD1 agrees at 10 bases. Trimming at V came to 6 bases and at J to 5 bases, leaving 6 bases not matched to a gene. The CDR3 consists of 14 residues. CDR1 and CDR2 (germline): ENHRY, SYGVKD. CDR3 amino acids: CAIRPGQGLTEAFF. The DNA for the CDR3 is TGTGCCATCAGGCCGGGACAGGGGCTTACTGAAGCTTTCTTT.

Of note for this clonotype: This may be a read error, as it is one base from a much larger clone. The chain has TRBV4-2 and TRBJ2-7; no clear D gene. The germline V and J ends were trimmed by 2 bases and 3 bases, with 11 bases remaining between them. From germline, CDR1 is LGHNA and CDR2 YNFKEQ. The CDR3 totals 14 residues. DNA of the CDR3: TGTGCCAGCAGCCAATACGCAACCCACTACGAGCAGTACTTC. This sequence encodes CASSQYATHYEQYF.

This clonotype has only one observation. A single base separates this from a much larger clone, so it may be a read error. The chain's CDR3 is CAAWWGLEQYF. DNA for the CDR3: TGCGCTGCTTGGTGGGGTTTAGAGCAGTACTTC. The chain carries TRBV20-1 and TRBJ2-7, with unresolved D. This CDR3 is 11 amino acids long. Looked up from germline, CDR1 is DFQATT and CDR2 is SNEGSKA (reference sequence).

This chain joins TRBV15 and TRBJ2-7; the match to TRBD1 covers 7 bases. Germline lookup yields CDR1 LNHNV and CDR2 YYDKDF (reference sequence). V lost 1 base and J lost 6; bases outside the gene matches: 6. The CDR3 runs to 14 residues. The CDR3 nucleotides read TGTGCCACCAGCAGAGGGGGGACAGCTGTCGAGCAGTACTTC. This gives the protein CATSRGGTAVEQYF.

This chain connects TRBV6-5 to TRBJ1-1, with TRBD1 identical over 10 bases. CDR3 length equals 14 residues. V shed 2 bases, J shed 4 bases, and the junction held 1 base outside the gene matches. Germline-derived CDR1 and CDR2 are MNHEY and SVGAGI. CDR3 amino acids: CASSYDRGLTEAFF. The CDR3 DNA sequence: TGTGCCAGCAGTTACGACAGGGGGCTCACTGAAGCTTTCTTT.

This rearrangement joins TRBV27 to TRBJ1-1; TRBD1 aligns across 7 bases. The germline V gene encodes CDR1 MNHEY and CDR2 SMNVEV (reference sequence). Trimming at V came to 6 bases and at J to 1 base, leaving 11 bases not matched to a gene. The CDR3 consists of 16 residues. For the CDR3, the DNA is TGTGCCAGCAGCCCCATGACAGGGATGGAGAACACTGAAGCTTTCTTT. Protein sequence: CASSPMTGMENTEAFF.

This clonotype appeared a few times. This chain joins TRBV7-2 and TRBJ2-3; 9 bases agree with TRBD2. The CDR3 is 15 residues long. V shed 1 base, J shed 7 bases, and the junction held 6 bases outside the gene matches. Looked up from germline, CDR1 is SGHTA and CDR2 is FQGNSA. The CDR3 protein is CASSLDWLAGNTQYF. CDR3 nucleotides: TGTGCCAGCAGCTTAGATTGGCTAGCGGGAAATACGCAGTATTTT.

The chain carries TRBV19 and TRBJ2-7; possibly TRBD1 or TRBD2 for D (5 bases each). V gave up 5 bases and J gave up 2 bases, with 13 bases separating them. CDR3 size: 14 residues. Germline CDR1 reads LNHDA; CDR2 reads SQIVND (reference sequence). The CDR3 sequence: CASSWGTETYEQYF. CDR3 DNA sequence: TGTGCCAGTAGTTGGGGGACCGAGACCTACGAGCAGTACTTC.

This clonotype was seen ten or more times. This chain uses TRBV25-1 with TRBJ2-5; perhaps TRBD2 as D (6 bases). The V gene's germline CDR1 is MGHDK and CDR2 SYGVNS. The CDR3 covers 15 residues. The germline V and J ends were trimmed by 2 bases and 1 base, with 11 bases remaining between them. CDR3: CASSEERALQETQYF. The CDR3, as DNA: TGTGCCAGCAGTGAAGAGCGGGCCCTCCAAGAGACCCAGTACTTC.

The chain is built from TRBV7-9 and TRBJ2-3, with TRBD2 matching over 9 bases. The CDR3 sequence is 16 residues long. From germline, CDR1 is SEHNR and CDR2 FQNEAQ (reference sequence). Trimming took 2 bases from V and 2 from J; bases not matched to a gene: 5. CDR3 region: CASSLFLAGNTDTQYF. The CDR3 coding sequence is TGTGCCAGCAGCTTATTTCTAGCGGGGAACACAGATACGCAGTATTTT. The whole variable domain, filled in from reference TRBV7-9 and TRBJ2-3, reads DTGVSQNPRHKITKRGQNVTFRCDPISEHNRLYWYRQTLGQGPEFLTYFQNEAQLEKSRLLSDRFSAERPKGSFSTLEIQRTEQGDSAMYLCASSLFLAGNTDTQYFGPGTRLTVL.

The J gene is TRBJ1-1, the V gene TRBV20-1; TRBD1 might be the D (6 bases). V was cut by 2 bases and J by 1 base, with 20 bases left in between. Looked up from germline, CDR1 is DFQATT and CDR2 is SNEGSKA (reference sequence). The CDR3 is made up of 17 amino acids. In DNA, the CDR3 is TGCAGTGCTAGAAGAGAGAGGGGGAATAGACAGAACACTGAAGCTTTCTTT. This encodes CSARRERGNRQNTEAFF.

The J gene is TRBJ2-2, the V gene TRBV12-3 or TRBV12-4; no reliable D call. The CDR3 totals 13 residues. Trimming stripped 8 bases from V and 4 bases from J, with 11 bases between. CDR3 region: CASSRQLTGELFF. The CDR3 coding sequence is TGTGCCAGCTCCCGCCAACTCACCGGGGAGCTGTTTTTT.